This TCR beta chain is from a study of Graves' ophthalmopathy and Graves' hyperthyroidism. Study-wide context: Untreated patients at initial diagnosis provided peripheral blood.

V was shortened by 0 bases and J by 3 bases, with 20 bases between the two germline ends. The CDR3 is made up of 18 amino acids. Germline V gene data show CDR1 as ENHRY and CDR2 as SYGVKD. This clonotype was seen at least ten times. Additional autoimmune diseases, uncontrolled infections, pregnancy or lactation disqualified patients. The sequenced template was RNA, covering the TCR beta CDR3 region. After a first-round RT-PCR with HTBI primers, a second-round multiplex PCR was run. TCRdb analysed the multiplex PCR reads with MiXCR anew, one entry per CDR3 protein. The table lists roughly 610,000 distinct CDR3 sequences, 22% of them singletons.

The chain couples TRBV10-3 to TRBJ2-5, with D perhaps TRBD1 (7 bases). The sample was peripheral blood. This TCR came from a woman younger than 30 with stable Graves' hyperthyroidism. Some clones in this sample may be carry-over from other donors' samples. CDR3 coding DNA: TGTGCCATCAGTGAGTCGATGATACGGACAGGAGGGAAAGAGACCCAGTACTTC. It yields the protein CAISESMIRTGGKETQYF.